These 17 T cell receptor beta chains originate from one sample sequenced in a study of blood T cell repertoires in COVID-19. Profiled with immunoSEQ multiplex PCR; TCRdb holds only in-frame clones, not every one. This table holds 300,000 or so clones, about nine tenths found once. Sequences were obtained from peripheral blood. These TCRs come from a woman between 40 and 50 years old with acute or convalescent COVID-19.

The gene calls are TRBV9 and TRBJ2-3; 11 bases map to TRBD2. The junction had 13 bases not matched to a gene; V was cut back by 4 bases and J by 3 bases. The germline V gene encodes CDR1 SGDLS and CDR2 YYNGEE. The CDR3 spans 18 residues. CDR3 protein: CASSSHTGLAGGTDTQYF. The CDR3, as DNA: TGTGCCAGCAGCTCACACACGGGGCTAGCGGGGGGTACAGATACGCAGTATTTT.

The V call is TRBV19, the J call TRBJ1-1; the match to TRBD1 covers 9 bases. Per the germline V gene, CDR1 is LNHDA and CDR2 is SQIVND (reference sequence). V was clipped by 5 bases and J by 9 bases; unmatched bases: 19. The CDR3 runs to 17 residues. Here the CDR3 reads CASSLYHPGQGRSQAFF. Written as DNA, the CDR3 is TGTGCCAGTAGTCTGTACCACCCGGGACAGGGTCGTTCGCAAGCTTTCTTT.

V gene TRBV19 combines with J gene TRBJ1-1; 7 nucleotides align to TRBD1. V shed 5 bases and J 2 bases; nucleotides not matched to a gene: 2. CDR3 length equals 13 residues. The germline CDR1 and CDR2 sequences are LNHDA and SQIVND (reference sequence). This chain's CDR3 is CASSWDSNTEAFF. In nucleotides, the CDR3 is TGTGCCAGTAGTTGGGACAGCAACACTGAAGCTTTCTTT. The full variable domain, completed using reference TRBV19 and TRBJ1-1, is DGGITQSPKYLFRKEGQNVTLSCEQNLNHDAMYWYRQDPGQGLRLIYYSQIVNDFQKGDIAEGYSVSREKKESFPLTVTSAQKNPTAFYLCASSWDSNTEAFFGQGTRLTVV.

The chain has TRBV5-6 and TRBJ1-1, with D hard to call. Trimming shortened V by 0 bases and J by 1 base, and 4 bases separated the two germline ends. This CDR3 spans 13 amino acids. The germline gives CDR1 SGHDT, CDR2 YYEEEE. Here the CDR3 reads CASSLARNTEAFF. CDR3 in DNA: TGTGCCAGCAGCTTGGCCAGGAACACTGAAGCTTTCTTT.

This clone was found a few times. V usage is TRBV19 and J usage is TRBJ2-7; 7 bases fit TRBD1. J lost 9 bases, V lost 6 bases, and 11 bases had no gene match. Per germline, CDR1 LNHDA and CDR2 SQIVND (reference sequence). The CDR3 has 13 amino acids. The DNA for the CDR3 is TGTGCCAGTAGCGGACAGGCCCCTACCTGGCAGTACGTC. Protein sequence: CASSGQAPTWQYV.

This chain links TRBV27 with TRBJ1-4; no reliable D call. Germline-derived CDR1 and CDR2 are MNHEY and SMNVEV (reference sequence). The CDR3 runs to 14 residues. V was shortened by 2 bases and J by 4 bases, with 8 bases between the two germline ends. This CDR3 reads CASSLVGVNEKLFF. In DNA, the CDR3 is TGTGCCAGCAGTTTAGTCGGGGTTAATGAAAAACTGTTTTTT.

V is TRBV6-5 and J is TRBJ1-2; TRBD1 is a possible D gene (6 bases). The CDR3 has 15 residues. Trimming took off 6 bases at V and 2 bases at J, with 16 bases between the two ends. Per germline, CDR1 MNHEY and CDR2 SVGAGI. CDR3 sequence: CASSPGTRINYGYTF. The CDR3 DNA sequence: TGTGCCAGCAGCCCGGGGACACGGATCAACTATGGCTACACCTTC.

This chain uses TRBV7-3 with TRBJ2-3; TRBD2 aligns across 9 bases. The CDR3 contains 15 residues. Germline CDR1 is SGHTA and CDR2 is FQGTGA. V was clipped by 1 base and J by 4 bases; unmatched bases: 3. CDR3 sequence: CASSLRGLAADTQYF. The CDR3 DNA is TGTGCCAGCAGCTTAAGGGGACTAGCAGCAGATACGCAGTATTTT.

The chain employs TRBV5-5 and TRBJ2-7; 7 bases are shared with TRBD1. V trimming: 2 bases; J trimming: 7 bases; junction bases outside the gene matches: 6. Germline V gene sequence: CDR1 SGHKS, CDR2 YYEKEE (reference sequence). CDR3 length equals 13 residues. The CDR3 loop reads CASSLGTAEEQYV. CDR3 sequence (DNA): TGTGCCAGCAGCTTAGGGACAGCGGAGGAGCAGTACGTC.

This clone was detected once. This chain uses TRBV30 with TRBJ1-2; D perhaps matches TRBD1 (6 bases). V was pared by 2 bases and J by 8 bases, with 18 bases between. The CDR3 extends over 14 amino acids. Germline CDR1 is GTSNPN and CDR2 is SVGIG (reference sequence). CDR3 nucleotide sequence: TGTGCCTGGAGTCCCCCGGGGGGGCGGCGCGGCTACACCTTC. Residues: CAWSPPGGRRGYTF.

This chain links TRBV30 with TRBJ2-3; 9 bases are shared with TRBD2. From germline, CDR1 is GTSNPN and CDR2 SVGIG (reference sequence). The CDR3 runs 17 residues. J lost 0 bases, V lost 1 base, and 8 bases had no gene match. CDR3 in amino acids: CAWSGTSSGASTDTQYF. The CDR3 nucleotides are TGTGCCTGGAGTGGTACGTCTAGCGGGGCTAGCACAGATACGCAGTATTTT.

The chain couples TRBV9 to TRBJ1-4, with 9 bases matching TRBD1. V trimming: 4 bases; J trimming: 5 bases; junction bases outside the gene matches: 9. This CDR3 spans 16 amino acids. Germline-derived CDR1 and CDR2 are SGDLS and YYNGEE. The CDR3 sequence: CASSPSGTGTNEKLFF. The CDR3 DNA is TGTGCCAGCAGCCCATCGGGGACAGGGACGAATGAAAAACTGTTTTTT.

This clone showed up just a few times. The CDR3 DNA is TGTGCCAGCAGCGCCCGGGACAGGGGTCGAGGTGGCTACACCTTC. Protein: CASSARDRGRGGYTF. The chain uses TRBV9 and TRBJ1-2; TRBD1 agrees at 10 bases. The CDR3 sequence is 15 residues long. V shed 3 bases and J 7 bases; nucleotides not matched to a gene: 9. Germline CDR1 SGDLS, CDR2 YYNGEE.

V is TRBV12-3 or TRBV12-4 and J is TRBJ1-3; 7 bases map to TRBD1. The CDR3 has 12 amino acids. Unmatched junction bases numbered 3, after V lost 8 bases and J lost 5 bases. The CDR3 loop is CASSTGRNTIYF. The CDR3 DNA reads as TGTGCCAGCTCGACAGGGCGAAACACCATATATTTT.

Worth noting for this clone: This CDR3 is also generated by other DNA sequences in the sample. The chain uses TRBV9 and TRBJ2-3; tentatively, D is TRBD2 (5 bases). This CDR3 contains 12 residues. Per the germline V gene, CDR1 is SGDLS and CDR2 is YYNGEE. V was trimmed by 3 bases and J by 6 bases, leaving 8 bases between them. CDR3 nucleotides: TGTGCCAGCAGCGCCACGGGGGATACGCAGTATTTT. The encoded protein is CASSATGDTQYF.

This chain connects TRBV7-3 to TRBJ1-1, with unresolved D. Trimming removed 3 bases at V and 0 bases at J, with 5 bases between. Germline V gives CDR1 SGHTA, CDR2 FQGTGA. This CDR3 is 13 amino acids long. DNA of the CDR3: TGTGCCAGCAGCTTTGAGATGAACACTGAAGCTTTCTTT. Protein: CASSFEMNTEAFF.

This sequence joins TRBV5-6 and TRBJ1-4; D possibly corresponds to TRBD1 (6 bases). The CDR3 contains 14 residues. CDR1 SGHDT and CDR2 YYEEEE come from the germline V gene. Trimming removed 4 bases at V and 8 bases at J, with 15 bases between. The CDR3 loop reads CASSRTGRGEKLFF. In DNA, the CDR3 is TGTGCCAGCAGCCGAACAGGGAGAGGGGAAAAACTGTTTTTT.